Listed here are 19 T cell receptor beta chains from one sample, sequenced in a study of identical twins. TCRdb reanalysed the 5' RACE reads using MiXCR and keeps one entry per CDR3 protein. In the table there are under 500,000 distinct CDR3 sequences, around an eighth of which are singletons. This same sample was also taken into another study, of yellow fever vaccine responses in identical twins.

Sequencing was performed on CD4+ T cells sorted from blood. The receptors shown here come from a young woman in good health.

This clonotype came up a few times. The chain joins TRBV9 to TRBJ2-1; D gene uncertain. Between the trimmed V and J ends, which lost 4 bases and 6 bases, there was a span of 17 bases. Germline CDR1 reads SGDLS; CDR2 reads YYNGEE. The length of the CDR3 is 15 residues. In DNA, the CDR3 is TGTGCCAGCAGCTCCAGGACCACCCTTATCAATGAGCAGTTCTTC. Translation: CASSSRTTLINEQFF.

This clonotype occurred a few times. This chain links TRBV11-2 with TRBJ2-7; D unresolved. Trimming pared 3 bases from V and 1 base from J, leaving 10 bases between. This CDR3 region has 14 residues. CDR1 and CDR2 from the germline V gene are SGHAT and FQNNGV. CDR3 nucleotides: TGTGCCAGCAGCTTTGGGCTTGATTCCTACGAGCAGTACTTC. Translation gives CASSFGLDSYEQYF.

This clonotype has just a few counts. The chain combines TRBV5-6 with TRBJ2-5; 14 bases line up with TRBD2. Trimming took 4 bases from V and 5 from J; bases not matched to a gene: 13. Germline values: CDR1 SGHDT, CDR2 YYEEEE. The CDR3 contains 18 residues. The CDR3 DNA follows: TGTGCCAGCAGCCTAGGACTAGCGGGAGGTGGTAGGAAGGAGACCCAGTACTTC. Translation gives CASSLGLAGGGRKETQYF.

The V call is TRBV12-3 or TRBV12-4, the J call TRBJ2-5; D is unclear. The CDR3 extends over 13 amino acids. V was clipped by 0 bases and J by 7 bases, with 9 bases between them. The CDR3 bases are TGTGCCAGCAGTTTAGCCCAAGGTGGGACCCAGTACTTC. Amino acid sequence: CASSLAQGGTQYF.

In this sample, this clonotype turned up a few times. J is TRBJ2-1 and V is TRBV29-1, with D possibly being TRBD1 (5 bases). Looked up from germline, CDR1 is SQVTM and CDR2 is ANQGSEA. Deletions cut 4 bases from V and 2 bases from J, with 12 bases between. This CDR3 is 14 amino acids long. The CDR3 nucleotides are TGCAGCGTTGTGCCAGGGAAGACCTACAATGAGCAGTTCTTC. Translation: CSVVPGKTYNEQFF.

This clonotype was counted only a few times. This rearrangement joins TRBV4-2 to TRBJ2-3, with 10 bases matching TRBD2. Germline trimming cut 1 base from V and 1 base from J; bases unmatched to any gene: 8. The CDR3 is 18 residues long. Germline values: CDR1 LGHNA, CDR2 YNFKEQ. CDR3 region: CASSQAIAGGGGTDTQYF. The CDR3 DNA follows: TGTGCCAGCAGCCAAGCCATAGCGGGAGGAGGGGGCACAGATACGCAGTATTTT.

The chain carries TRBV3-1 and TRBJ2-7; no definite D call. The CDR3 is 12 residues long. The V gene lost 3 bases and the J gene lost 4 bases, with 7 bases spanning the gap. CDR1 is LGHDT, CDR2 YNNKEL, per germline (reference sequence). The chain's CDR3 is CASSQMGYEQYF. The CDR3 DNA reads TGTGCCAGCAGCCAGATGGGTTACGAGCAGTACTTC.

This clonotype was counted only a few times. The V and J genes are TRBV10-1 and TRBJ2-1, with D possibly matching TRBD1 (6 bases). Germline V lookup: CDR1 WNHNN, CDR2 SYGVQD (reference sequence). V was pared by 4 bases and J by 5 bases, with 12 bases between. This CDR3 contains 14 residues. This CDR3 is CASSGTGTNNEQFF. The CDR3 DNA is TGCGCCAGCAGTGGAACCGGGACAAACAATGAGCAGTTCTTC.

The CDR3 loop is CASSVGSSGESPLHF. CDR3 DNA: TGTGCCAGCAGCGTAGGAAGCTCAGGGGAATCACCCCTCCACTTT. The chain recombines TRBV9 with TRBJ1-6; a weak D match, TRBD1 (6 bases). CDR3 length equals 15 residues. Germline-derived CDR1 and CDR2 are SGDLS and YYNGEE. V was cut by 0 bases and J by 10 bases, with 14 bases left in between.

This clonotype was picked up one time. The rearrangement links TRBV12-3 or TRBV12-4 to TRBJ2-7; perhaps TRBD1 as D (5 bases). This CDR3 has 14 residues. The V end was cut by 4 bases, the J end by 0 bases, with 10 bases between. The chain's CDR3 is CASSSTDFSYEQYF. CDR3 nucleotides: TGTGCCAGCAGTTCGACAGATTTCTCCTACGAGCAGTACTTC.

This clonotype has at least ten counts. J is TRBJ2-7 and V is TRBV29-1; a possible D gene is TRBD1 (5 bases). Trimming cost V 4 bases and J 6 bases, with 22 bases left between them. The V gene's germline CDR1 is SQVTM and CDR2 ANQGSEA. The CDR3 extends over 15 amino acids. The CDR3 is CSVVSFWQGTGEQYF. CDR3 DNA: TGCAGCGTTGTGAGTTTTTGGCAGGGCACCGGCGAGCAGTACTTC.

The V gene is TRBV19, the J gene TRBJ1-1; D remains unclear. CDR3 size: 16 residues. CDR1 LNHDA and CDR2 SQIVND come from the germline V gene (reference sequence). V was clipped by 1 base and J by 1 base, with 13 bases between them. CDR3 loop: CASSIGIRPSNTEAFF. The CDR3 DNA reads TGTGCCAGTAGTATAGGGATCAGGCCCTCGAACACTGAAGCTTTCTTT.

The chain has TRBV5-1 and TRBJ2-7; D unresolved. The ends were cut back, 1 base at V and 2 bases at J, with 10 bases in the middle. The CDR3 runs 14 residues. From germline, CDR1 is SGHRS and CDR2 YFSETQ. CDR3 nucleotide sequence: TGCGCCAGCAGCTTGCGGTCAGAAACCTACGAGCAGTACTTC. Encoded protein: CASSLRSETYEQYF.

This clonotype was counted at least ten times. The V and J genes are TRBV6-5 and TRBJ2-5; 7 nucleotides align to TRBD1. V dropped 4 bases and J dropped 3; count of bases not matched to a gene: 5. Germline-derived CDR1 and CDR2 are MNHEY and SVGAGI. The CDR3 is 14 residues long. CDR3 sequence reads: CASSSPGTEETQYF. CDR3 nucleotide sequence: TGTGCCAGCAGTTCCCCCGGGACAGAAGAGACCCAGTACTTC.

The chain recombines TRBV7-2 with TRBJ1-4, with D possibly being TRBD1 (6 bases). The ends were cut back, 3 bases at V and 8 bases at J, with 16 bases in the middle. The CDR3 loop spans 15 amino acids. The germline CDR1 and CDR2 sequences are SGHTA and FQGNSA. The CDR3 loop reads CASSLGQGRVEKLFF. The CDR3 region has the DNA TGTGCCAGCAGCTTGGGGCAGGGGAGGGTGGAAAAACTGTTTTTT.

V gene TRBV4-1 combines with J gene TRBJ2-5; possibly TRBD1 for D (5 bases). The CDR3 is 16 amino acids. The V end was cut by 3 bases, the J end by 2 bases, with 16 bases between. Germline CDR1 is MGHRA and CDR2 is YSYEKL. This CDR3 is CASSHTPAQGQETQYF. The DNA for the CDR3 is TGCGCCAGCAGCCACACCCCGGCGCAGGGACAAGAGACCCAGTACTTC.

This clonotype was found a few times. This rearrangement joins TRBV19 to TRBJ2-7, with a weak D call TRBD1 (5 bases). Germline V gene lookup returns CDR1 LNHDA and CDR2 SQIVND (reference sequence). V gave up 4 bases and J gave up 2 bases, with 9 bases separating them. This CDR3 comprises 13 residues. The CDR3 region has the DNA TGTGCCAGTAGTAAGACAGCGCCCTACGAGCAGTACTTC. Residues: CASSKTAPYEQYF.

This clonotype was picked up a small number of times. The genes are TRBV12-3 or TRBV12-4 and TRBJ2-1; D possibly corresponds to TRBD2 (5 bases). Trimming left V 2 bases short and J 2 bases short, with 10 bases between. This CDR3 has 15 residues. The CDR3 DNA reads TGTGCCAGCAGTTTAATTCCAGCGGCCTACAATGAGCAGTTCTTC. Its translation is CASSLIPAAYNEQFF.

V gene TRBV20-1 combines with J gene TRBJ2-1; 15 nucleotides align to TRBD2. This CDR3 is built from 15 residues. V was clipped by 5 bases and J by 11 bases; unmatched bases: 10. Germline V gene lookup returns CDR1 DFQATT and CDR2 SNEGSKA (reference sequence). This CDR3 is CSAQSPGLAGGQQFF. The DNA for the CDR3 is TGCAGTGCTCAGTCACCGGGACTAGCGGGGGGCCAGCAGTTCTTC.